Shown below are 6 T cell receptor beta chains from a single sample sequenced in a study of blood T cells in healthy people across ages. For the second PCR, which ran for roughly 6 to 12 cycles, a sample-barcoded 5' primer and a J-beta primer mix were used. TCRdb passed the 5' RACE reads through MiXCR, listing each CDR3 protein once. The table includes around 800,000 distinct CDR3 sequences, 62% detected once. The specimen sequenced was blood. Source of these receptors: a man aged 25-40 years in good health.

This clonotype was found a few times. The rearrangement joins TRBV20-1 to TRBJ2-1; TRBD2 aligns across 9 bases. This CDR3 region has 12 residues. Germline V gives CDR1 DFQATT, CDR2 SNEGSKA (reference sequence). Trimming cost V 3 bases and J 8 bases; bases outside gene matches: 2. The CDR3 DNA sequence: TGCAGTGCTAGGCTAGCGGGGCATGAGCAGTTCTTC. Translated: CSARLAGHEQFF.

This sequence joins TRBV5-5 and TRBJ2-5; 11 bases line up with TRBD1. The germline V gene encodes CDR1 SGHKS and CDR2 YYEKEE (reference sequence). The J segment lost 4 bases and the V segment lost 6 bases, leaving 8 bases of the junction unmatched. The length of the CDR3 is 15 residues. In DNA, the CDR3 is TGTGCCAGCATCCCGGGACAGGGGGAGGGAGAGACCCAGTACTTC. It encodes CASIPGQGEGETQYF.

This clonotype has a handful of counts. The chain recombines TRBV7-9 with TRBJ2-1; 11 bases line up with TRBD2. CDR3 length equals 16 residues. Germline lookup yields CDR1 SEHNR and CDR2 FQNEAQ (reference sequence). V was clipped by 1 base and J by 4 bases; unmatched bases: 3. In nucleotides, the CDR3 is TGTGCCAGCAGCTTAGTACTAGCGGGGGAATACAATGAGCAGTTCTTC. As protein: CASSLVLAGEYNEQFF.

This clonotype was recorded a few times. A read error may produce the germline difference seen at one junction end. The chain employs TRBV7-2 and TRBJ2-5, with D perhaps TRBD2 (5 bases). Germline V gene data show CDR1 as SGHTA and CDR2 as FQGNSA. The CDR3 totals 16 residues. The CDR3 sequence is CASSLGNRDYQETQYF. In DNA, the CDR3 is TGTGCCAGCAGCTTAGGGAACCGGGATTACCAAGAGACTCAGTACTTC.

This clonotype was seen just once. The CDR3 is CASSLGLRVTEAFF. For the CDR3, the DNA is TGTGCCAGCAGCTTAGGTCTTCGGGTTACTGAAGCTTTCTTT. V and J are TRBV11-2 and TRBJ1-1, with D hard to call. CDR3 length equals 14 residues. In germline, CDR1 is SGHAT, CDR2 FQNNGV. Trimming removed 1 base at V and 5 bases at J, with 11 bases between. Based on the CDR3 plus reference TRBV11-2 and TRBJ1-1, the full variable domain is EAGVAQSPRYKIIEKRQSVAFWCNPISGHATLYWYQQILGQGPKLLIQFQNNGVVDDSQLPKDRFSAERLKGVDSTLKIQPAKLEDSAVYLCASSLGLRVTEAFFGQGTRLTVV.

The chain uses TRBV9 and TRBJ2-3; 10 bases fit TRBD1. The length of the CDR3 is 14 residues. The J segment lost 5 bases and the V segment lost 2 bases, leaving 2 bases of the junction unmatched. The germline CDR1 and CDR2 sequences are SGDLS and YYNGEE. The CDR3 DNA sequence: TGTGCCAGCAGCGTGGGACAGGGGAGAGATACGCAGTATTTT. This sequence encodes CASSVGQGRDTQYF.